What follows describes a single TCR beta chain. One junction end disagrees with the germline gene, perhaps due to a read error. This sample is drawn from a study of tumor and adjacent non-tumor tissue in lung cancer. This sample's RNA came from whole unsorted tissue. The normal lung tissue was taken more than 3 cm from the tumor edge. The library came from three nested PCR rounds adapted from ARM-PCR protocols. One entry per CDR3 protein results from TCRdb running MiXCR on the multiplex PCR reads. Altogether about 86,000 distinct CDR3 sequences are present, more than 75% being singletons, with the ten largest covering about a fifth. The CDR3 runs 14 residues.

Sequencing was carried out using distant non-tumor lung tissue. This sequence originates from a woman aged 45-65 years with non-small cell lung cancer. The chain employs TRBV12-3 or TRBV12-4 and TRBJ1-5, with a weak D call TRBD1 (5 bases). In nucleotides, the CDR3 is TGTGACAGGAGTTTAGTGGATAGCAATCAGCCCCAGCTTTTT. It codes for CDRSLVDSNQPQLF.